Presented here are 27 T cell receptor beta chains from one specimen sequenced in a study of patients and donors after allogeneic stem cell transplantation. Each CDR3 protein gets one entry after TCRdb re-called the RT-PCR reads with MiXCR. The top ten clones hold 25% to 30% of a sample with more than 150,000 distinct CDR3 sequences, 24% of them seen once. Material: blood, either unsorted or a sorted T cell fraction (not recorded which). These receptor sequences come from a human donor who was either an allogeneic HSCT recipient or a stem cell or donor lymphocyte infusion donor (not recorded which). It is not recorded whose cells these are; they may come from a transplant donor.

V and J are TRBV13 and TRBJ2-1; 9 bases fit TRBD1. Trimming at V came to 5 bases and at J to 9 bases, leaving 14 bases not matched to a gene. This CDR3 region has 16 residues. Germline V gene sequence: CDR1 PRHDT, CDR2 FYEKMQ (reference sequence). The CDR3 DNA is TGTGCCAGCAGCCTCGTGGGACAGGGAGATTGGAGTGAGCAGTTCTTC. Translation: CASSLVGQGDWSEQFF.

The chain employs TRBV27 and TRBJ2-3, with 13 bases that match TRBD2. Unmatched junction bases numbered 10, after V lost 1 base and J lost 3 bases. Germline V gene data show CDR1 as MNHEY and CDR2 as SMNVEV (reference sequence). The CDR3 is made up of 19 amino acids. In DNA, the CDR3 is TGTGCCAGCAGTTTATTGTGGACTAGCGGGAGAGGGGTAACAGATACGCAGTATTTT. Amino acids: CASSLLWTSGRGVTDTQYF.

This clonotype has only a few counts. The genes are TRBV3-1 and TRBJ2-1; D call uncertain. Trimming shortened V by 1 base and J by 9 bases, and 7 bases separated the two germline ends. This CDR3 has 12 residues. Germline V lookup: CDR1 LGHDT, CDR2 YNNKEL (reference sequence). The CDR3 nucleotides read TGTGCCAGCAGCCAAGTAGAGGTTGAGCAGTTCTTC. Translated: CASSQVEVEQFF.

This clonotype turned up a few times. The chain joins TRBV20-1 to TRBJ2-7; D is possibly TRBD2 (5 bases). V was trimmed by 6 bases and J by 0 bases, leaving 18 bases between them. CDR1 is DFQATT, CDR2 SNEGSKA, per germline (reference sequence). CDR3 length equals 15 residues. The CDR3 bases are TGCAGTGCCAGCGGCAGGCGGGCTAGCTCCTACGAGCAGTACTTC. Its translation: CSASGRRASSYEQYF.

This clonotype was found many times. This sequence joins TRBV30 and TRBJ1-1; TRBD1 matches 9 bases. The CDR3 has 15 amino acids. Germline trimming cut 2 bases from V and 6 bases from J; bases unmatched to any gene: 10. Germline V gene lookup returns CDR1 GTSNPN and CDR2 SVGIG (reference sequence). CDR3 amino acids: CAWSTQDRGSAEAFF. For the CDR3, the DNA is TGTGCCTGGAGTACTCAGGACAGGGGTTCAGCTGAAGCTTTCTTT.

The J gene is TRBJ1-3, the V gene TRBV12-3 or TRBV12-4; TRBD1 matches 9 bases. The CDR3 is 15 amino acids. Germline trimming cut 4 bases from V and 7 bases from J; bases unmatched to any gene: 8. CDR3 in DNA: TGTGCCAGCAGTTACCGACAGGGGGAGGAGAACACCATATATTTT. Translation gives CASSYRQGEENTIYF.

CDR3 loop: CASSPQAAGNTIYF. The CDR3 nucleotides are TGTGCCAGCAGCCCCCAGGCGGCAGGAAACACCATATATTTT. The chain employs TRBV7-2 and TRBJ1-3; D call uncertain. This CDR3 comprises 14 residues. Trimming removed 5 bases at V and 4 bases at J, with 12 bases between. Germline CDR1 reads SGHTA; CDR2 reads FQGNSA.

There are a few counts of this clonotype. This chain links TRBV5-1 with TRBJ2-2; maybe TRBD1 (6 bases). Trimming stripped 4 bases from V and 3 bases from J, with 13 bases between. Per the germline V gene, CDR1 is SGHRS and CDR2 is YFSETQ. The CDR3 sequence is 15 residues long. Here the CDR3 DNA reads TGCGCCAGCAGCCGCCTGGGGGCCGACACCGGGGAGCTGTTTTTT. This codes for CASSRLGADTGELFF.

This clonotype has only a few counts. Written as DNA, the CDR3 is TGTGCCAGCAGTTTAGGGACAGCCTCTGGAAACACCATATATTTT. Protein sequence: CASSLGTASGNTIYF. V is TRBV12-3 or TRBV12-4 and J is TRBJ1-3, with a possible D match to TRBD1 (6 bases). V lost 1 base to trimming and J lost 0 bases, with 7 bases between them. The CDR3 spans 15 residues.

This clonotype was found a few times. V and J are TRBV12-5 and TRBJ2-3; TRBD2 matches at 8 bases. This CDR3 has 13 amino acids. The V and J ends lost 5 bases and 3 bases, in that order; junction bases with no gene match: 1. CDR1 and CDR2 from the germline V gene are LGHNT and FRNRAP. As DNA, the CDR3 is TGTGCTAGTGGTACTAGCGGAACAGATACGCAGTATTTT. Its translation is CASGTSGTDTQYF. Full variable domain (rest looked up from reference TRBV12-5 and TRBJ2-3): DARVTQTPRHKVTEMGQEVTMRCQPILGHNTVFWYRQTMMQGLELLAYFRNRAPLDDSGMPKDRFSAEMPDATLATLKIQPSEPRDSAVYFCASGTSGTDTQYFGPGTRLTVL.

The J gene is TRBJ1-3, the V gene TRBV7-9; no clear D. The CDR3 is 16 amino acids. Germline assignment: CDR1 SEHNR and CDR2 FQNEAQ (reference sequence). The V and J ends lost 3 bases and 6 bases respectively, with 18 bases between them. CDR3 residues: CASSFEEGRTQNTIYF. The CDR3 nucleotides read TGTGCCAGCAGCTTCGAGGAGGGTAGGACGCAAAACACCATATATTTT.

The chain employs TRBV12-3 or TRBV12-4 and TRBJ1-5; the D gene is possibly TRBD1 (5 bases). The CDR3 loop spans 14 amino acids. The V end was cut by 5 bases, the J end by 3 bases, with 11 bases between. As DNA, the CDR3 is TGTGCCAGCAGTCCGGGACGGCACAATCAGCCCCAGCATTTT. Residues: CASSPGRHNQPQHF.

The chain uses TRBV7-3 and TRBJ2-3, with 9 nucleotides matching TRBD1. This CDR3 contains 15 residues. Per the germline V gene, CDR1 is SGHTA and CDR2 is FQGTGA. V lost 6 bases and J lost 4; bases outside the gene matches: 8. The CDR3 DNA reads as TGTGCCAGCAGGGTTACAGGGGGCGCTCCAGATACGCAGTATTTT. Its translation: CASRVTGGAPDTQYF. The complete variable domain, with remaining parts taken from reference TRBV7-3 and TRBJ2-3, reads GAGVSQTPSNKVTEKGKYVELRCDPISGHTALYWYRQSLGQGPEFLIYFQGTGAADDSGLPNDRFFAVRPEGSVSTLKIQRTERGDSAVYLCASRVTGGAPDTQYFGPGTRLTVL.

The chain carries TRBV5-1 and TRBJ2-7, with a weak D call TRBD1 (6 bases). This CDR3 spans 15 amino acids. Per germline, CDR1 SGHRS and CDR2 YFSETQ. Trimming shortened V by 4 bases and J by 3 bases, and 17 bases separated the two germline ends. The CDR3 bases are TGCGCCAGCAGCCAGGGGTACCCGGTGGGCTACGAGCAGTACTTC. As protein: CASSQGYPVGYEQYF.

This clonotype was counted only a few times. The chain couples TRBV29-1 to TRBJ2-2; D is perhaps TRBD2 (6 bases). Germline CDR1 and CDR2: SQVTM and ANQGSEA. CDR3 length: 15 residues. V was trimmed by 1 base and J by 4 bases, leaving 13 bases between them. CDR3 loop: CSVEAWQEGTGELFF. CDR3 nucleotides: TGCAGCGTTGAAGCATGGCAGGAGGGCACCGGGGAGCTGTTTTTT.

The V gene is TRBV4-2, the J gene TRBJ1-5; 7 bases agree with TRBD1. V shed 3 bases and J 6 bases; nucleotides not matched to a gene: 14. CDR1 is LGHNA and CDR2 is YNFKEQ in the germline V gene. The CDR3 contains 17 residues. CDR3 amino acids: CASSHSTPGGAGQPQHF. In DNA form, the CDR3 reads TGTGCCAGCAGCCATTCAACCCCAGGGGGAGCAGGTCAGCCCCAGCATTTT.

The gene calls are TRBV20-1 and TRBJ2-2; 7 bases match TRBD1. The germline V gene has CDR1 DFQATT and CDR2 SNEGSKA (reference sequence). Germline trimming cut 1 base from V and 5 bases from J; bases unmatched to any gene: 7. This CDR3 spans 15 amino acids. The CDR3 region has the DNA TGCAGTGCTAGAGCGTCAGGGACAGCGACCGGGGAGCTGTTTTTT. Residues: CSARASGTATGELFF.

The CDR3 is CASSPKAGGPDEQFF. The CDR3 DNA reads TGCGCCAGCAGCCCAAAAGCGGGAGGGCCGGATGAGCAGTTCTTC. The genes are TRBV5-1 and TRBJ2-1; 10 nucleotides align to TRBD2. CDR3 size: 15 residues. Germline lookup yields CDR1 SGHRS and CDR2 YFSETQ. With V trimmed by 4 bases and J by 8 bases, 9 bases remained unmatched.

The rearrangement joins TRBV5-1 to TRBJ2-7, with TRBD1 matching 10 bases. V gave up 3 bases and J gave up 7 bases; unmatched junction bases: 4. The CDR3 sequence is 13 residues long. The germline CDR1 and CDR2 sequences are SGHRS and YFSETQ. The CDR3 DNA is TGCGCCAGCAGCTCCGGGACAGGGGATGAGCAGTACTTC. Amino acid sequence: CASSSGTGDEQYF.

The V gene is TRBV20-1, the J gene TRBJ2-1; 10 nucleotides align to TRBD2. Germline assignment: CDR1 DFQATT and CDR2 SNEGSKA (reference sequence). J gave up 7 bases and V 0 bases, and 6 bases lay outside the gene matches. The CDR3 totals 15 residues. CDR3 nucleotide sequence: TGCAGTGCTAGAGATTGGCTAGCGGGGGCTAATGAGCAGTTCTTC. Protein: CSARDWLAGANEQFF.

At least ten counts were recorded for this clonotype. The chain uses TRBV9 and TRBJ1-5; TRBD1 aligns across 8 bases. Trimming took 0 bases from V and 6 from J; bases not matched to a gene: 5. The CDR3 is 15 amino acids. Germline-derived CDR1 and CDR2 are SGDLS and YYNGEE. The CDR3 bases are TGTGCCAGCAGCGTAGGTGGACAGGGCAGTCAGCCCCAGCATTTT. Translated, it gives CASSVGGQGSQPQHF. The full variable domain, in which reference TRBV9 and TRBJ1-5 provide the parts outside the CDR3, is DSGVTQTPKHLITATGQRVTLRCSPRSGDLSVYWYQQSLDQGLQFLIQYYNGEERAKGNILERFSAQQFPDLHSELNLSSLELGDSALYFCASSVGGQGSQPQHFGDGTRLSIL.

The rearrangement joins TRBV9 to TRBJ1-2; 10 bases agree with TRBD1. The CDR3 extends over 14 amino acids. Per the germline V gene, CDR1 is SGDLS and CDR2 is YYNGEE. Unmatched junction bases numbered 2, after V lost 3 bases and J lost 3 bases. CDR3 loop: CASSETGGDYGYTF. CDR3 in DNA: TGTGCCAGCAGCGAGACAGGGGGCGACTATGGCTACACCTTC.

The chain recombines TRBV20-1 with TRBJ2-1; 13 bases map to TRBD2. The CDR3 contains 16 residues. Germline V gene sequence: CDR1 DFQATT, CDR2 SNEGSKA (reference sequence). The J segment lost 7 bases and the V segment lost 6 bases, leaving 12 bases of the junction unmatched. The CDR3 protein is CSADDTSGRVRNEQFF. Written as DNA, the CDR3 is TGCAGTGCGGACGACACTAGCGGGAGGGTACGTAATGAGCAGTTCTTC.

The chain joins TRBV5-1 to TRBJ2-7, with D possibly being TRBD2 (6 bases). V was pared by 4 bases and J by 2 bases, with 13 bases between. Germline V gene data show CDR1 as SGHRS and CDR2 as YFSETQ. The CDR3 contains 14 residues. CDR3 in amino acids: CASSGGRGTYEQYF. DNA for the CDR3: TGCGCCAGCAGCGGGGGACGGGGGACCTACGAGCAGTACTTC.

This clonotype was seen only a few times. CDR3 in amino acids: CASSLYTGGMNTEAFF. CDR3 DNA: TGTGCCAGCAGTTTATACACAGGGGGGATGAACACTGAAGCTTTCTTT. V and J are TRBV12-3 or TRBV12-4 and TRBJ1-1, with 8 bases that match TRBD1. The CDR3 contains 16 residues. Losses at the gene ends were 2 bases for V and 0 bases for J; bases not matched to a gene: 5.

The chain links TRBV7-8 to TRBJ1-5; D remains ambiguous. The CDR3 covers 14 residues. Germline-derived CDR1 and CDR2 are SGHVS and FQNEAQ. V lost 5 bases and J lost 5, with 13 bases in between. CDR3 sequence reads: CASSPDAGDQPQHF. In DNA, the CDR3 is TGTGCCAGCAGCCCTGACGCGGGTGATCAGCCCCAGCATTTT.

This clonotype showed up just a few times. The chain couples TRBV5-1 to TRBJ1-1; perhaps TRBD1 as D (5 bases). Germline V gene data show CDR1 as SGHRS and CDR2 as YFSETQ. This CDR3 is 14 amino acids long. The V end was cut by 0 bases, the J end by 4 bases, with 10 bases between. CDR3 amino acids: CASSLEQVGTEAFF. CDR3 DNA: TGCGCCAGCAGCTTGGAACAGGTGGGCACTGAAGCTTTCTTT. Together with reference TRBV5-1 and TRBJ1-1, the CDR3 gives the full variable domain: KAGVTQTPRYLIKTRGQQVTLSCSPISGHRSVSWYQQTPGQGLQFLFEYFSETQRNKGNFPGRFSGRQFSNSRSEMNVSTLELGDSALYLCASSLEQVGTEAFFGQGTRLTVV.